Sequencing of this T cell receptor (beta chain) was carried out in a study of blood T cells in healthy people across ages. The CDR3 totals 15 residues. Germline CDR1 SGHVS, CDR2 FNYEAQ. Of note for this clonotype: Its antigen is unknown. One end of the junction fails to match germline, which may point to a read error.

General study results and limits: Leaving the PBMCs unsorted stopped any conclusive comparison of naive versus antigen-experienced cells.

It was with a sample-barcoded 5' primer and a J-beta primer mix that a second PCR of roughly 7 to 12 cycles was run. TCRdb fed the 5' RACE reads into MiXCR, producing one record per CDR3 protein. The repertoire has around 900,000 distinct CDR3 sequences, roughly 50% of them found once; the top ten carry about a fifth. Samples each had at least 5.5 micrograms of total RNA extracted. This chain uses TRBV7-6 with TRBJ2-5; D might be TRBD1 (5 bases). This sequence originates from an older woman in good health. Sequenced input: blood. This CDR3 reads CASTPLTGAQETQYF. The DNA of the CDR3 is TGCGCCAGCACCCCCCTAACAGGAGCACAAGAGACCCAGTACTTC.